These 13 T cell receptor beta chains came from one sample sequenced in a study of blood T cells in healthy people across ages. Using a J-beta primer mix together with a sample-barcoded 5' primer, a second PCR was run for roughly 7 to 11 cycles. TCRdb independently ran MiXCR on the 5' RACE reads; one entry per CDR3 protein. Among fewer than 2,000,000 distinct CDR3 sequences, approximately 39% were seen once, and the ten largest hold 23%. Sequenced input: blood. The receptors here all came from a human donor in good health.

Points on this clonotype: At one boundary the junction diverges from the germline segment, which might be a read error. The CDR3 DNA reads TGCGCCAGCAGCCTAGGACAGGAGGTCTCACCCCCCCACTTT. This codes for CASSLGQEVSPPHF. This chain uses TRBV5-1 with TRBJ1-6; TRBD1 matches 7 bases. The CDR3 extends over 14 amino acids. The V gene's germline CDR1 is SGHRS and CDR2 YFSETQ.

V usage is TRBV5-1 and J usage is TRBJ2-3, with 8 bases that match TRBD2. CDR3 size: 16 residues. CDR1 SGHRS and CDR2 YFSETQ come from the germline V gene. V gave up 2 bases and J gave up 2 bases; unmatched junction bases: 7. CDR3: CASSFNGGADTDTQYF. CDR3 nucleotide sequence: TGCGCCAGCAGCTTCAACGGGGGGGCCGACACAGATACGCAGTATTTT.

The DNA of the CDR3 is TGCAGTGCTCCCAACATTCTAGCTAACTATGGCTACACCTTC. Amino acid sequence: CSAPNILANYGYTF. The chain uses TRBV20-1 and TRBJ1-2; D is unresolved. The CDR3 sequence is 14 residues long. Trimming took off 5 bases at V and 0 bases at J, with 13 bases between the two ends. CDR1 and CDR2 (germline): DFQATT, SNEGSKA (reference sequence).

This clonotype was observed a few times. Mismatch with germline at one junction end may stem from a read error. This sequence joins TRBV12-3 or TRBV12-4 and TRBJ1-1; the D is unclear. This CDR3 spans 16 amino acids. DNA for the CDR3: TGTGCCAGCAGACCCGGGTCCCCAATCATGAACGCTGAAGCTTTCTTT. The encoded protein is CASRPGSPIMNAEAFF.

V gene TRBV6-4 combines with J gene TRBJ1-1; D not certain. Deletions cut 2 bases from V and 7 bases from J, with 11 bases between. Per the germline V gene, CDR1 is MRHNA and CDR2 is SNTAGT. The CDR3 is 13 residues long. CDR3 in DNA: TGTGCCAGCAGTGACGGGGATCTAGGTGAAGCTTTCTTT. This translates into CASSDGDLGEAFF.

The chain employs TRBV3-1 and TRBJ2-7; 12 nucleotides align to TRBD2. Germline V CDR1 and CDR2: LGHDT, YNNKEL (reference sequence). The CDR3 spans 17 residues. Losses at the gene ends were 2 bases for V and 0 bases for J; bases not matched to a gene: 5. CDR3 sequence (DNA): TGTGCCAGCAGCCAACCCGGACTAGCGGGGAGCTCCTACGAGCAGTACTTC. Translating gives CASSQPGLAGSSYEQYF.

The rearrangement links TRBV3-1 to TRBJ2-3, with TRBD1 as a possible D gene (5 bases). The CDR3 is made up of 14 amino acids. The ends were cut back, 0 bases at V and 6 bases at J, with 10 bases in the middle. Germline CDR1 LGHDT, CDR2 YNNKEL (reference sequence). CDR3 in amino acids: CASSQERAGDTQYF. DNA for the CDR3: TGTGCCAGCAGCCAAGAGCGCGCAGGGGATACGCAGTATTTT.

The chain carries TRBV12-3 or TRBV12-4 and TRBJ2-6; D is uncertain. The CDR3 extends over 14 amino acids. V lost 6 bases, J lost 4 bases, and 10 bases lay in between. As DNA, the CDR3 is TGTGCCAGCAGCCCTAGACTGGGGGCCAACGTCCTGACTTTC. This gives the protein CASSPRLGANVLTF.

J is TRBJ2-6 and V is TRBV28; D is possibly TRBD1 (6 bases). The V and J ends lost 6 bases and 0 bases respectively, with 9 bases between them. The CDR3 contains 15 residues. Germline-derived CDR1 and CDR2 are MDHEN and SYDVKM. CDR3 residues: CASRGGDSGANVLTF. The CDR3 region has the DNA TGTGCCAGCAGAGGGGGTGACTCTGGGGCCAACGTCCTGACTTTC.

There are a few counts of this clonotype. The gene calls are TRBV7-2 and TRBJ1-6; D remains ambiguous. This CDR3 contains 13 residues. Trimming took off 2 bases at V and 6 bases at J, with 5 bases between the two ends. CDR1 is SGHTA, CDR2 FQGNSA, per germline. The CDR3: CASSLTPNSPLHF. The DNA of the CDR3 is TGTGCCAGCAGCTTAACCCCTAATTCACCCCTCCACTTT.

The gene calls are TRBV5-1 and TRBJ2-5, with D perhaps matching TRBD1 or TRBD2 (6 bases each). The CDR3 extends over 15 amino acids. The germline gives CDR1 SGHRS, CDR2 YFSETQ. Between the trimmed V and J ends, which lost 3 bases and 5 bases, there was a span of 17 bases. The CDR3 spells CASSSRLGGVETQYF. The DNA for the CDR3 is TGCGCCAGCAGCTCCCGGTTGGGGGGCGTTGAGACCCAGTACTTC.

The rearrangement joins TRBV5-5 to TRBJ2-4; D is possibly TRBD1 (6 bases). The J call could be wrong; TRBJ2-7 is a better fit for the DNA end. The CDR3 totals 15 residues. In germline, CDR1 is SGHKS, CDR2 YYEKEE (reference sequence). CDR3 region: CASSLAGTMTYEQYF. CDR3 nucleotides: TGTGCCAGCAGCTTGGCCGGGACAATGACCTACGAGCAGTACTTC.

The V call is TRBV6-5, the J call TRBJ1-1; D gene unclear. The ends were cut back, 2 bases at V and 6 bases at J, with 13 bases in the middle. This CDR3 spans 14 amino acids. Germline CDR1 reads MNHEY; CDR2 reads SVGAGI. The CDR3 reads CASSYPSIGAEAFF. Here the CDR3 DNA reads TGTGCCAGCAGTTACCCCAGCATAGGCGCTGAAGCTTTCTTT.